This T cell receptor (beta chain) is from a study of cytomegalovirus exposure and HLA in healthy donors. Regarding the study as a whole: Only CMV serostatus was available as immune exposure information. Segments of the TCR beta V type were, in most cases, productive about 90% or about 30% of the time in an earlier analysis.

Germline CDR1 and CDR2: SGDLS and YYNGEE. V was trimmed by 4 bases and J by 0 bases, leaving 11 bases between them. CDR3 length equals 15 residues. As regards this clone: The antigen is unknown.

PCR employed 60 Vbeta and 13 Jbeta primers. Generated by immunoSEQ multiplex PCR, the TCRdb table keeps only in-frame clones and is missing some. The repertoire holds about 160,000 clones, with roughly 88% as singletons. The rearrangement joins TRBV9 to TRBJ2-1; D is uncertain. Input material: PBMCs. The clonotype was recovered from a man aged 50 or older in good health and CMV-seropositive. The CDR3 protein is CASSPLGSSYNEQFF. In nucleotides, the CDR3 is TGTGCCAGCAGCCCTCTAGGAAGCTCCTACAATGAGCAGTTCTTC.